Here is one T cell receptor (beta chain) with its context. Its binding antigen is unknown. No clone much larger than this one lies a single base away; base qualities are absent. These data belong to a study of blood T cell repertoires in COVID-19 (dated by TCRdb to the early 2020s). As for the study more broadly: Samples covering the acute and convalescent phases of COVID-19 were provided by collaborators in the United States, Italy and Spain. The repertoires were released in a freely available public database intended as a resource for research on the immune response to SARS-CoV-2. Sample metadata almost always included a de-identified subject ID, COVID-19 status, age in years and sex. Where HLA class I and class II types were available, the types were taken from metadata supplied by the sample provider, not from assay-based typing. The prospective study material was composed of cDNA or gDNA derived from T cells, B-cell-depleted T cells, or PBMCs. The samples were drawn from the first 160 participants of the ongoing ImmuneRACE study and from some 1,300 subjects provided by 6 global collaborators. Subjects who had been exposed to COVID-19, were actively infected with it, or had recovered from it provided the deeply sampled blood TCRbeta repertoires that made up the dataset.

The full study reports these points: The amount of clinical and demographic metadata varied by source and participant and was provided uncurated.

The collaborating institutions used their own protocols to collect whole blood in K2EDTA tubes. Collaborator samples were shipped for TCRbeta analysis as frozen whole blood, isolated PBMCs, or DNA extracted from either sample type. The immunoSEQ Assay, a bias-controlled multiplex PCR, was used to amplify TCRbeta CDR3 regions from genomic DNA. The study's own analysis went as follows. Nucleated cell counts per sample were estimated from amplification of reference gene primers within the assay. Sequence reads were collapsed and filtered to measure the absolute abundance of every unique TCRbeta CDR3 rearrangement. For each sample, productive Simpson clonality was calculated by taking the square root of Simpson's diversity index across productive rearrangements. TCRdb holds this immuneACCESS table with in-frame rearrangements only. Some clones are missing; in checked studies, unresolved V genes explain under half, and the rest has no known cause. V, J and clone size were drawn from that table, and D and trimming were deduced from the DNA. The sample table contains 55,000 to 80,000 clones; only one count was recorded for 89% of them. Jointly, the top ten make up roughly 9% of the sample.

Sequenced material: peripheral blood. The source of this sequence is a man at least 80 years old with acute or convalescent COVID-19.

The CDR3 is CASSLGLASYNEQFF. The DNA reads as follows: TGTGCCAGCAGCTTAGGGCTCGCCTCCTACAATGAGCAGTTCTTC. The sequence links TRBV11-3 to TRBJ2-1; no D gene can be assigned with confidence. The CDR3 spans 15 residues, from the cysteine through the phenylalanine. Only CDR3 DNA is held: 45 bases, read in frame from base 1. The germline V gene provides CDR1 SGHNT and CDR2 YENEEA. V lost 1 base and J lost 0 bases; the stretch between them is 7 bases long.